This T cell receptor (beta chain) was observed in a study of human T cells and chemical hapten exposure (dated by TCRdb to the early 2020s). Broadly, across the study: For sensitization, 2% DPC in acetone was applied to a roughly 2 cm by roughly 2 cm area of upper inner arm skin. Patients additionally received weekly therapeutic DPC doses to the scalp throughout the approximately 22-week study period. Patch testing was performed on the upper back with Finn chambers containing 0.01% DPC, and the patch tests were scored after 6 days according to International Contact Dermatitis Research Group standards. The mostly female patient cohort included alopecia areata with under or over 50% scalp involvement, alopecia totalis and alopecia universalis. Libraries were combined into a pool for sequencing, and differences in TCR yield between samples came mainly from small differences in library volumes within the pool. The study tracked peripheral blood TCR repertoire changes in vivo during primary and secondary sensitization to the hapten diphenylcyclopropenone (DPC) in alopecia patients. Patient blood was sampled pre-sensitization (week 0) and at 2, 6 and about 24 weeks after DPC sensitization. Around 30 alopecia patients provided blood for TCR sequencing at one to four time points (pre-sensitization, 2, 6 and 24 weeks).

V loses 4 bases, J loses 4 bases, and the germline ends lie 10 bases apart. The CDR3 runs 13 residues from the cysteine to the phenylalanine. Only CDR3 DNA is held: 39 bases, read in frame from base 1. The CDR1 and CDR2 encoded by the germline V gene are SGHRS and YFSETQ. What the research found in general, with its limitations: No change with DPC sensitization was found in the number of TCRs above 1 in 1000 frequency, and no evidence of global repertoire structure alterations was found. Repeated subsampling changed both the strength of the expansion versus patch-test correlation and the threshold at which that correlation became significant. Alopecia, a presumed autoimmune disease, was present in all patients, so the immune response of the patients might differ from that of healthy individuals. A positive correlation was found between the number of PT1 expanded TCRs and patch test score, with significance reached at thresholds 8, 16 and 32 but not 4. Compared with pre-sensitization or healthy control sets, expanded TCRs formed significantly more large CDR3 similarity clusters, which is consistent with antigen-driven responses.

The library was produced with RACE. Instrument on record: NextSeq 500. During library preparation, unique molecular identifiers were attached to individual cDNA molecules so that TCRs could be counted quantitatively and reproducibly. Both TCR alpha and TCR beta chains were sequenced from each blood RNA sample. The study's own analysis went as follows. A median of around 96,000 TCRs per sample was observed, with a range of 23,224 to 690,600. V, J and CDR3 annotation of the TCR reads was carried out using the Decombinator software suite. For PS versus PT1 abundance plots, all samples were subsampled to the same number of TCRs (28,000). Expanded TCRs were defined as absent before sensitization and observed at least eight times at the 2-week time point. TCRdb ran its own pipeline on the public reads, namely fastp trimming at Q25 and MiXCR clone calling, and kept in-frame beta chains. Rows with one shared CDR3 protein collapse into an entry with the most common genes and DNA. TCRdb assigned the V and J calls; the authors' analysis was not used. The sample profile shows 350,000 or so distinct CDR3 sequences; approximately 6.9% of them were found once. The ten top clones hold 8.4% of the sample.

In the case of this clonotype: No antigen is known for it. No qualities accompany the bases; no much larger clone lies one base away.

Reading the label with the study, this specimen's time point is: patch test 1, 2 weeks after DPC sensitization. The meaning of the sample's treatment or condition label: therapeutic diphenylcyclopropenone sensitization with weekly scalp DPC. At every patch-test visit, the blood draw took place before the patch test was put on. Patients were eligible if aged 18 to 70, diagnosed with alopecia and judged suitable for DPC therapy, and pregnant patients were excluded. Total RNA was isolated from unfractionated whole blood collected in Tempus Blood RNA tubes. The receptor was isolated from a woman under 30 with alopecia areata. Some clones in this sample may be carry-over from other donors' samples. The specimen comprised whole blood, sampled in connection with sensitization to the hapten diphenylcyclopropenone (DPC). The chain uses TRBV5-1 and TRBJ2-3; the D segment is perhaps TRBD1 or TRBD2, each sharing 5 matched bases. Read as DNA, the sequence is TGCGCCAGCAGCGTGGGACCATCAGATACGCAGTATTTT. It translates to CASSVGPSDTQYF.